What follows is one T cell receptor beta chain and its context. The antigen it binds to is not known. Base qualities were left out, and no much larger clone turns up one base away. According to the germline V gene, CDR1 reads SGHVS and CDR2 reads FQNEAQ. Taken from cysteine to phenylalanine, the CDR3 has 13 residues. Just CDR3 DNA is preserved here, 39 bases in frame from base 1. Between the V and J ends, shortened by 6 bases and 0 bases respectively, the junction contains 9 bases. This entry comes from a study of control samples from healthy donors and cancer patients (dated by TCRdb to 2019 to 2021). Library creation used the immunoSEQ multiplex PCR assay. In its TCRdb copy, this immuneACCESS table keeps in-frame sequences only and misses some clones. Where compared with another copy, unresolved V genes explain less than half of these, and the others have no known cause. The sample contains under 70,000 clones, approximately 85% of them found a single time. 3.5% to 4.5% of the sample is in the top ten clones.

The clonotype originates from a man in his forties or fifties in good health. The sequencing input was blood. The chain couples TRBV7-8 to TRBJ2-7, with the D gene not confidently named. DNA sequence: TGTGCCAGCAGGCGAGGCGGCTCCTACGAGCAGTACTTC. Protein translation: CASRRGGSYEQYF. Where the CDR3 stops, the reference TRBV7-8 and TRBJ2-7 genes take over; the full variable domain is GAGVSQSPRYKVAKRGQDVALRCDPISGHVSLFWYQQALGQGPEFLTYFQNEAQLDKSGLPSDRFFAERPEGSVSTLKIQRTQQEDSAVYLCASRRGGSYEQYFGPGTRLTVT.